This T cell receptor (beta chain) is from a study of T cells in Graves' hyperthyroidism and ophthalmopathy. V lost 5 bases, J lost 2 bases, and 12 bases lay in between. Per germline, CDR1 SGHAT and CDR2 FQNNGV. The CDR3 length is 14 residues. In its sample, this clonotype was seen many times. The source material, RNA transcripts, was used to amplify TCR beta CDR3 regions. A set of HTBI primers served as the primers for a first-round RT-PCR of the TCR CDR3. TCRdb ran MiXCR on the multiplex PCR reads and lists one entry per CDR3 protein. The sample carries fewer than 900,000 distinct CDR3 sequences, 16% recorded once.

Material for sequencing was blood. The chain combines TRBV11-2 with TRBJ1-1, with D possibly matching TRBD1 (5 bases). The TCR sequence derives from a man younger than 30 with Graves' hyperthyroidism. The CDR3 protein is CASSINQGNTEAFF. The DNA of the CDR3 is TGTGCCAGCAGCATAAATCAGGGTAACACTGAAGCTTTCTTT.